These 2 T cell receptor beta chains originate from one sample sequenced in a study of spatial heterogeneity in lung cancer (dated by TCRdb to about 2019). The library was generated by 5' RACE. Sequencing instrument: NextSeq 500. TCRdb passed the public sequencing reads through fastp at Q25 and MiXCR, retaining productive beta sequences. A single entry per CDR3 protein holds the most common genes and DNA from its merged rows. The sample contains more than 9,000 distinct CDR3 sequences, about 8.6% of them found a single time. About 24% of the sample belongs to the ten largest clones. The intended sense of this specimen's time point label: sample taken at primary tumor resection. Whole RNA extracted from tumor and nontumor lung tissue, or from cryopreserved PBMC samples, was used for TCR sequencing without cell sorting. The sample in question was PBMCs, obtained at surgery. All receptors derive from a male donor with early-stage non-small cell lung cancer.

This clonotype was seen repeatedly, ten times or more. The V gene is TRBV6-2 or TRBV6-3, the J gene TRBJ2-2; 7 bases line up with TRBD1. The V gene end was trimmed by 7 bases and the J gene end by 4 bases; junction bases not matched to a gene: 6. Per germline, CDR1 MNHEY and CDR2 SVGEGT. The CDR3 consists of 14 residues. CDR3 DNA sequence: TGTGCCAGCACTGACAGGGCTGTCACCGGGGAGCTGTTTTTT. Its translation is CASTDRAVTGELFF.

By share of the sample, this clonotype is medium-sized (0.01 to 0.1%). The rearrangement joins TRBV5-1 to TRBJ2-3; 11 bases map to TRBD2. Losses at the gene ends were 4 bases for V and 5 bases for J; bases not matched to a gene: 9. Germline CDR1 SGHRS, CDR2 YFSETQ. The CDR3 sequence is 16 residues long. CDR3 bases: TGCGCCAGCAGCGTGACTAGCGGGACGTCCGGAGATACGCAGTATTTT. Translated, it gives CASSVTSGTSGDTQYF.